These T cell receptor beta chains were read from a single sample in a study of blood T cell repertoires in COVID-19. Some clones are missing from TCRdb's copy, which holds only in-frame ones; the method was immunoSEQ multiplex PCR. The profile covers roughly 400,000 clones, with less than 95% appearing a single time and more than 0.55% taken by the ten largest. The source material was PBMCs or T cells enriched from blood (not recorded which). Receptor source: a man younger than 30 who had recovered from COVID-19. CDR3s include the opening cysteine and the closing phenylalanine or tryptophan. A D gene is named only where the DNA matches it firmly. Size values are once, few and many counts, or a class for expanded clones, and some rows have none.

cdr3_nt: TGCGCCAGCAGCCTTAATCGACTAGGACGCCACAATGAGCAGTTCTTC; cdr3_aa: CASSLNRLGRHNEQFF; v_call: TRBV5-1; cdr3_length: 16; j_call: TRBJ2-1; clone_size: -; d_call: -
cdr3_nt: TGTGCCAGCAGTGACGATCCCCAGGGGAATGAGCAGTTCTTC; cdr3_aa: CASSDDPQGNEQFF; v_call: TRBV6-4; cdr3_length: 14; j_call: TRBJ2-1; clone_size: -; d_call: -
cdr3_nt: TGTGCCAGCAGTTCGGGACAGTTATATGGCTACACCTTC; cdr3_aa: CASSSGQLYGYTF; v_call: TRBV28; cdr3_length: 13; j_call: TRBJ1-2; clone_size: once; d_call: TRBD1
cdr3_nt: TGTGCCAGCAGCTTACGGGAGTCCGCCACCTACAATGAGCAGTTCTTC; cdr3_aa: CASSLRESATYNEQFF; v_call: TRBV13; cdr3_length: 16; j_call: TRBJ2-1; clone_size: -; d_call: -
cdr3_nt: TGTGCCAGCAGCGAACAGGGGAGTGGCTATGGCTACACCTTC; cdr3_aa: CASSEQGSGYGYTF; v_call: TRBV7-3; cdr3_length: 14; j_call: TRBJ1-2; clone_size: -; d_call: TRBD1
cdr3_nt: TGTGCCAGCAACTGGTCGGGGGATGAAGCTTTCTTT; cdr3_aa: CASNWSGDEAFF; v_call: TRBV5-6; cdr3_length: 12; j_call: TRBJ1-1; clone_size: -; d_call: -
cdr3_nt: TGTGCCTGGAGTGTGTCGGGGAGCTCCTATAATTCACCCCTCCACTTT; cdr3_aa: CAWSVSGSSYNSPLHF; v_call: TRBV30; cdr3_length: 16; j_call: TRBJ1-6; clone_size: -; d_call: -
cdr3_nt: TGTGCCAGCAGCTTGGATCCTAGCGGGAGCGGTGAGCAGTTCTTC; cdr3_aa: CASSLDPSGSGEQFF; v_call: TRBV5-4; cdr3_length: 15; j_call: TRBJ2-1; clone_size: -; d_call: TRBD2
cdr3_nt: TGTGCCAGCTCACGGGACAGGGGTAACTATGGCTACACCTTC; cdr3_aa: CASSRDRGNYGYTF; v_call: TRBV18; cdr3_length: 14; j_call: TRBJ1-2; clone_size: -; d_call: TRBD1
cdr3_nt: TGTGCCAGCAGTTTGGAGGGAGCAGCCAAAAACATTCAGTACTTC; cdr3_aa: CASSLEGAAKNIQYF; v_call: TRBV28; cdr3_length: 15; j_call: TRBJ2-4; clone_size: -; d_call: -
cdr3_nt: TGTGCCAGCAGCCGCCCCGACAGGGATTACTATGGCTACACCTTC; cdr3_aa: CASSRPDRDYYGYTF; v_call: TRBV7-9; cdr3_length: 15; j_call: TRBJ1-2; clone_size: -; d_call: TRBD1
cdr3_nt: TGTGCCAGCAGCTCGGGACTAGCGGGAGTCGGGCAAGAGACCCAGTACTTC; cdr3_aa: CASSSGLAGVGQETQYF; v_call: TRBV7-7; cdr3_length: 17; j_call: TRBJ2-5; clone_size: -; d_call: TRBD2
cdr3_nt: TGTGCCAGCAGCTCTACCGGGACAGGGGGCGGCGAGCAGTACTTC; cdr3_aa: CASSSTGTGGGEQYF; v_call: TRBV11-1; cdr3_length: 15; j_call: TRBJ2-7; clone_size: -; d_call: TRBD1
cdr3_nt: TGTGCCAGCAGCAGGGTCGGGCGGGCCTCCTACAATGAGCAGTTCTTC; cdr3_aa: CASSRVGRASYNEQFF; v_call: TRBV7-3; cdr3_length: 16; j_call: TRBJ2-1; clone_size: -; d_call: -
cdr3_nt: TGTGCCAGCTCACCGTTTTTGGCAGGGGAAGCTTTCTTT; cdr3_aa: CASSPFLAGEAFF; v_call: TRBV18; cdr3_length: 13; j_call: TRBJ1-1; clone_size: -; d_call: -
cdr3_nt: TGTGCCAGCAGCCAAGTTCCAGGGAAAGGAGACAATGAGCAGTTCTTC; cdr3_aa: CASSQVPGKGDNEQFF; v_call: TRBV14; cdr3_length: 16; j_call: TRBJ2-1; clone_size: once; d_call: -
cdr3_nt: TGTGCCAGCAGCCCTTCTCTTAGCAATCAGCCCCAGCATTTT; cdr3_aa: CASSPSLSNQPQHF; v_call: TRBV7-9; cdr3_length: 14; j_call: TRBJ1-5; clone_size: -; d_call: -
cdr3_nt: TGTGCCAGCTTTACGCGGGACCGCTATGGCTACACCTTC; cdr3_aa: CASFTRDRYGYTF; v_call: TRBV5-6; cdr3_length: 13; j_call: TRBJ1-2; clone_size: -; d_call: -
cdr3_nt: TGCGCCAGCAGTGAGTCAAAGGGGAGGACGCCGCAGTACTTC; cdr3_aa: CASSESKGRTPQYF; v_call: TRBV10-1; cdr3_length: 14; j_call: TRBJ2-7; clone_size: -; d_call: -
cdr3_nt: TGTGCCAGCAGCCCAGGTGATCGAGCAGATACGCAGTATTTT; cdr3_aa: CASSPGDRADTQYF; v_call: TRBV9; cdr3_length: 14; j_call: TRBJ2-3; clone_size: -; d_call: -
cdr3_nt: TGTGCCAGCAGTGAAGCTGACACGAGCAATCAGCCCCAGCATTTT; cdr3_aa: CASSEADTSNQPQHF; v_call: TRBV6-1; cdr3_length: 15; j_call: TRBJ1-5; clone_size: -; d_call: -
cdr3_nt: TGCAGCGTTAAACAGCAGACCTACGAGCAGTACTTC; cdr3_aa: CSVKQQTYEQYF; v_call: TRBV29-1; cdr3_length: 12; j_call: TRBJ2-7; clone_size: -; d_call: -
cdr3_nt: TGTGCCAGCAGTTTACCGTTTCCTAATCAGCCCCAGCATTTT; cdr3_aa: CASSLPFPNQPQHF; v_call: TRBV28; cdr3_length: 14; j_call: TRBJ1-5; clone_size: -; d_call: -